These 14 T cell receptor beta chains originate from one sample sequenced in a study of blood T cell repertoires in COVID-19. Clones were read by immunoSEQ multiplex PCR, and TCRdb kept only the in-frame ones, dropping some. Of over 150,000 clones in the sample, about nine tenths were seen once. Sequenced material: peripheral blood. The source is a man in his late teens or twenties who had recovered from COVID-19.

The chain is built from TRBV18 and TRBJ2-7; 8 bases fit TRBD2. Trimming removed 2 bases from V and 3 bases from J; junction bases left unmatched: 12. The germline gives CDR1 KGHSH, CDR2 LQKENI. The CDR3 extends over 17 amino acids. The CDR3 DNA sequence: TGTGCCAGCTCACCAGCTATGGGAGGCGCGGGAGGCTACGAGCAGTACTTC. Its translation: CASSPAMGGAGGYEQYF.

The genes are TRBV7-9 and TRBJ1-3; D is unresolved. CDR3 length: 15 residues. In germline, CDR1 is SEHNR, CDR2 FQNEAQ (reference sequence). Trimming removed 8 bases at V and 2 bases at J, with 16 bases between. This chain's CDR3 is CASHGGLEAGNTIYF. CDR3 nucleotide sequence: TGTGCCAGCCACGGTGGGTTAGAGGCTGGAAACACCATATATTTT.

DNA for the CDR3: TGTGCCAGCAGCTATTATAGAGAGGGCACAGATACGCAGTATTTT. This gives the protein CASSYYREGTDTQYF. The chain is built from TRBV2 and TRBJ2-3; D call uncertain. Trimming stripped 6 bases from V and 1 base from J, with 14 bases between. CDR3 length: 15 amino acids. Germline V gene data show CDR1 as SNHLY and CDR2 as FYNNEI.

This clone was seen a single time. This rearrangement joins TRBV2 to TRBJ2-6; 7 nucleotides align to TRBD1. V lost 5 bases, J lost 1 base, and 8 bases stayed unmatched. CDR3 length: 17 amino acids. Germline CDR1 reads SNHLY; CDR2 reads FYNNEI. CDR3 sequence reads: CASSLRYRGSGANVLTF. The CDR3 nucleotides read TGTGCCAGCAGTTTACGATACAGGGGTTCTGGGGCCAACGTCCTGACTTTC.

The rearrangement uses TRBV30 and TRBJ2-2; D is possibly TRBD2 (5 bases). Trimming shortened V by 7 bases and J by 1 base, and 16 bases separated the two germline ends. The CDR3 has 15 residues. Germline lookup yields CDR1 GTSNPN and CDR2 SVGIG (reference sequence). CDR3 loop: CASRRRRGNTGELFF. CDR3 sequence (DNA): TGTGCCTCACGTAGGCGCCGGGGGAACACCGGGGAGCTGTTTTTT.

The J gene is TRBJ1-1, the V gene TRBV7-2; D remains unclear. V was trimmed by 0 bases and J by 5 bases, leaving 13 bases between them. This CDR3 has 15 amino acids. Germline V gene data show CDR1 as SGHTA and CDR2 as FQGNSA. CDR3 nucleotide sequence: TGTGCCAGCAGCTTAGCTTTGGGGAGCCGAACTGAAGCTTTCTTT. This codes for CASSLALGSRTEAFF. The full variable domain, rest sourced from reference TRBV7-2 and TRBJ1-1, is GAGVSQSPSNKVTEKGKDVELRCDPISGHTALYWYRQSLGQGLEFLIYFQGNSAPDKSGLPSDRFSAERTGGSVSTLTIQRTQQEDSAVYLCASSLALGSRTEAFFGQGTRLTVV.

This rearrangement joins TRBV5-5 to TRBJ2-5; TRBD1 aligns across 11 bases. V lost 4 bases and J lost 5; bases outside the gene matches: 10. The CDR3 covers 16 residues. Germline loops: CDR1 SGHKS, CDR2 YYEKEE (reference sequence). The CDR3 sequence: CASSRVGTGGLETQYF. Written as DNA, the CDR3 is TGTGCCAGCAGCCGAGTGGGGACAGGGGGTTTGGAGACCCAGTACTTC.

The genes are TRBV6-2 or TRBV6-3 and TRBJ1-2; a weak D match, TRBD1 (5 bases). CDR1 and CDR2 from the germline V gene are MNHEY and SVGEGT. V was pared by 6 bases and J by 8 bases, with 19 bases between. The CDR3 contains 14 residues. In DNA, the CDR3 is TGTGCCAGCAGCCGAGGACAACTACTGGGGGGCTACACCTTC. Translating it yields CASSRGQLLGGYTF.

The chain carries TRBV5-1 and TRBJ2-1, with TRBD2 matching 8 bases. Germline CDR1 and CDR2: SGHRS and YFSETQ. CDR3 length: 17 amino acids. Trimming removed 4 bases from V and 5 bases from J; junction bases left unmatched: 14. CDR3: CASSLQPAGGRNNEQFF. The CDR3 coding sequence is TGCGCCAGCAGCCTCCAGCCGGCTGGCGGGAGGAACAATGAGCAGTTCTTC.

CDR3 sequence: CASSGLAEYNEQFF. The DNA for the CDR3 is TGTGCCAGCAGCGGACTAGCGGAATACAATGAGCAGTTCTTC. The chain carries TRBV6-2 or TRBV6-3 and TRBJ2-1, with 10 bases identical to TRBD2. CDR1 and CDR2 from the germline V gene are MNHEY and SVGEGT. The V segment lost 6 bases and the J segment 4 bases; nucleotides outside the gene matches: 3. This CDR3 is built from 14 residues.

This clone was detected only a few times. This chain connects TRBV6-5 to TRBJ2-7; D might be TRBD1 (6 bases). In germline, CDR1 is MNHEY, CDR2 SVGAGI. This CDR3 has 14 residues. Trimming stripped 6 bases from V and 5 bases from J, with 17 bases between. CDR3 DNA sequence: TGTGCCAGCAGCCTCTCAGGGGTTCGGGACGAGCAGTACTTC. Residues: CASSLSGVRDEQYF.

This chain joins TRBV19 and TRBJ1-1; the match to TRBD1 covers 7 bases. CDR3 size: 17 residues. CDR1 and CDR2 from the germline V gene are LNHDA and SQIVND (reference sequence). The J segment lost 2 bases and the V segment lost 1 base, leaving 10 bases of the junction unmatched. The CDR3, as DNA: TGTGCCAGTAGTATAGGTCTGGACAGGCTCTACAACACTGAAGCTTTCTTT. Translating it yields CASSIGLDRLYNTEAFF.

The V gene is TRBV5-1, the J gene TRBJ2-3; no clear D gene. The germline V and J ends were trimmed by 3 bases and 7 bases, with 15 bases remaining between them. CDR3 size: 14 residues. CDR1 and CDR2 (germline): SGHRS, YFSETQ. CDR3 nucleotide sequence: TGCGCCAGCAGCTCCCTACCAGGATCGAATACGCAGTATTTT. Residues: CASSSLPGSNTQYF.

The chain combines TRBV24-1 with TRBJ2-3, with 10 positions matching TRBD1. The CDR3 is made up of 16 amino acids. V gave up 4 bases and J gave up 0 bases; unmatched junction bases: 3. The V gene's germline CDR1 is KGHDR and CDR2 SFDVKD. The CDR3 protein is CATSETGGLSTDTQYF. The DNA for the CDR3 is TGTGCCACCAGTGAGACAGGGGGCCTCAGCACAGATACGCAGTATTTT.